This entry lists 27 T cell receptor beta chains sequenced from one sample in a study of T cell responses to AZD1222 COVID-19 vaccine. Some clones are missing from TCRdb's copy, which holds only in-frame ones; the method was immunoSEQ multiplex PCR. The sample records more than 80,000 clones, 75% to 95% being singletons. This specimen was peripheral blood, taken 28 days after the second AZD1222 dose. The receptors were sampled from an adult who received the AZD1222 COVID-19 vaccine.

V and J are TRBV19 and TRBJ2-2; 7 bases line up with TRBD2. This CDR3 is 18 amino acids long. The J segment lost 6 bases and the V segment lost 7 bases, leaving 20 bases of the junction unmatched. CDR1 and CDR2 from the germline V gene are LNHDA and SQIVND (reference sequence). CDR3 in amino acids: CASTGRDLGGTNPGELFF. The CDR3 DNA follows: TGTGCCAGTACTGGCCGGGACCTAGGAGGGACTAACCCCGGGGAGCTGTTTTTT.

Only one count was recorded for this clone. The chain recombines TRBV5-1 with TRBJ1-2, with 9 bases identical to TRBD1. V lost 0 bases and J lost 3; bases outside the gene matches: 0. The germline V gene encodes CDR1 SGHRS and CDR2 YFSETQ. The CDR3 length is 14 residues. Here the CDR3 reads CASSLGDRDYGYTF. CDR3 nucleotides: TGCGCCAGCAGCTTGGGGGACAGGGACTATGGCTACACCTTC.

J is TRBJ2-1 and V is TRBV5-4; D remains unclear. Germline CDR1 SGHNT, CDR2 YYREEE (reference sequence). The V end was cut by 3 bases, the J end by 10 bases, with 14 bases between. The CDR3 extends over 13 amino acids. The CDR3 DNA sequence: TGTGCCAGCAGCTATGATCAGCGCGGCGAGCAGTTCTTC. It specifies CASSYDQRGEQFF.

This rearrangement joins TRBV5-4 to TRBJ1-2, with D perhaps TRBD1 (6 bases). Trimming pared 4 bases from V and 6 bases from J, leaving 13 bases between. CDR3 size: 13 residues. CDR1 SGHNT and CDR2 YYREEE come from the germline V gene (reference sequence). The CDR3 DNA is TGTGCCAGCAGCCCAGGGGCAGGAGATGGCTACACCTTC. This sequence encodes CASSPGAGDGYTF.

The chain links TRBV4-1 to TRBJ2-5; D is tentatively TRBD1 or TRBD2 (5 bases each). The germline V gene encodes CDR1 MGHRA and CDR2 YSYEKL. Trimming shortened V by 3 bases and J by 1 base, and 12 bases separated the two germline ends. This CDR3 comprises 15 residues. The CDR3 DNA reads TGCGCCAGCAGCCATCCGGGACGGAGCCAAGAGACCCAGTACTTC. This encodes CASSHPGRSQETQYF.

This chain links TRBV9 with TRBJ1-1, with D perhaps TRBD1 (6 bases). The ends were cut back, 3 bases at V and 1 base at J, with 7 bases in the middle. Germline V CDR1 and CDR2: SGDLS, YYNGEE. The CDR3 extends over 13 amino acids. The CDR3 here is CASSAGENTEAFF. In DNA, the CDR3 is TGTGCCAGCAGCGCAGGGGAGAACACTGAAGCTTTCTTT. Combining the CDR3 with reference TRBV9 and TRBJ1-1 gives the whole variable domain DSGVTQTPKHLITATGQRVTLRCSPRSGDLSVYWYQQSLDQGLQFLIQYYNGEERAKGNILERFSAQQFPDLHSELNLSSLELGDSALYFCASSAGENTEAFFGQGTRLTVV.

The rearrangement uses TRBV29-1 and TRBJ2-7; D might be TRBD1 (6 bases). Germline V gene lookup returns CDR1 SQVTM and CDR2 ANQGSEA. The CDR3 contains 11 residues. The ends were cut back, 5 bases at V and 6 bases at J, with 11 bases in the middle. Written as DNA, the CDR3 is TGCAGCGTTCACAGGGAAGCCGAGCAGTACTTC. It translates to CSVHREAEQYF.

The V and J genes are TRBV11-2 and TRBJ1-2, with no clear D. In germline, CDR1 is SGHAT, CDR2 FQNNGV. Deletions cut 1 base from V and 5 bases from J, with 11 bases between. This CDR3 contains 14 residues. The CDR3 nucleotides read TGTGCCAGCAGCTTAGGGGCAGGCCTATATGGCTACACCTTC. It codes for CASSLGAGLYGYTF. The full variable domain, in which reference TRBV11-2 and TRBJ1-2 provide the parts outside the CDR3, is EAGVAQSPRYKIIEKRQSVAFWCNPISGHATLYWYQQILGQGPKLLIQFQNNGVVDDSQLPKDRFSAERLKGVDSTLKIQPAKLEDSAVYLCASSLGAGLYGYTFGSGTRLTVV.

This clone was seen a single time. The chain recombines TRBV3-1 (or the pseudogene TRBV3-2) with TRBJ2-1; D is tentatively TRBD1 or TRBD2 (5 bases each). The V and J ends lost 2 bases and 11 bases respectively, with 13 bases between them. CDR1 is LGHDT and CDR2 is YNNKEL in the germline V gene (reference sequence). The CDR3 length is 13 residues. The CDR3 loop is CASSQKSRDQQFF. Written as DNA, the CDR3 is TGTGCCAGCAGCCAAAAAAGCCGGGACCAGCAGTTCTTC.

Comments on this clone: The junction departs from germline at one end; a sequencing error may be responsible. This chain connects TRBV5-6 to TRBJ2-7, with 8 nucleotides matching TRBD2. Germline V lookup: CDR1 SGHDT, CDR2 YYEEEE. This CDR3 is 14 amino acids long. The DNA for the CDR3 is TGTGCCAGCAGCCGCGGGGGGAGCTCCTACGAGCAATACTTC. The encoded protein is CASSRGGSSYEQYF.

This clone was seen a single time. This chain connects TRBV7-9 to TRBJ2-4; maybe TRBD1 (5 bases). Germline V gene sequence: CDR1 SEHNR, CDR2 FQNEAQ (reference sequence). V shed 5 bases and J shed 0 bases, with 11 bases lying between them. The CDR3 extends over 15 amino acids. CDR3 coding DNA: TGTGCCAGCAGCCCCTCAGGGATAGCCAAAAACATTCAGTACTTC. Its protein product is CASSPSGIAKNIQYF. The variable domain in full, with the rest retrieved from reference TRBV7-9 and TRBJ2-4, is DTGVSQNPRHKITKRGQNVTFRCDPISEHNRLYWYRQTLGQGPEFLTYFQNEAQLEKSRLLSDRFSAERPKGSFSTLEIQRTEQGDSAMYLCASSPSGIAKNIQYFGAGTRLSVL.

This chain joins TRBV20-1 and TRBJ1-1; a weak D match, TRBD1 (5 bases). The germline V gene has CDR1 DFQATT and CDR2 SNEGSKA (reference sequence). Trimming stripped 0 bases from V and 8 bases from J, with 7 bases between. This CDR3 comprises 11 residues. The CDR3 sequence is CSARENREAFF. The CDR3 coding sequence is TGCAGTGCTAGAGAAAACAGGGAAGCTTTCTTT.

V gene TRBV11-3 combines with J gene TRBJ2-3; 12 bases are shared with TRBD1. Germline trimming cut 5 bases from V and 6 bases from J; bases unmatched to any gene: 9. Germline CDR1 is SGHNT and CDR2 is YENEEA. The CDR3 spans 16 residues. This chain's CDR3 is CASSPGGTGGLDTQYF. For the CDR3, the DNA is TGTGCCAGCAGCCCCGGGGGGACAGGGGGCCTCGATACGCAGTATTTT.

The chain joins TRBV28 to TRBJ2-1, with TRBD1 identical over 10 bases. From germline, CDR1 is MDHEN and CDR2 SYDVKM. The CDR3 loop spans 14 amino acids. V trimming: 5 bases; J trimming: 2 bases; junction bases outside the gene matches: 0. The CDR3 sequence is CASSGQGAYNEQFF. Written as DNA, the CDR3 is TGTGCCAGCAGTGGACAGGGGGCCTACAATGAGCAGTTCTTC. Supplemented by reference TRBV28 and TRBJ2-1, the full variable domain reads DVKVTQSSRYLVKRTGEKVFLECVQDMDHENMFWYRQDPGLGLRLIYFSYDVKMKEKGDIPEGYSVSREKKERFSLILESASTNQTSMYLCASSGQGAYNEQFFGPGTRLTVL.

V is TRBV6-6 and J is TRBJ2-7; D might be TRBD1 or TRBD2, each matching 5 bases. V lost 6 bases to trimming and J lost 7 bases, with 19 bases between them. Per the germline V gene, CDR1 is MNHNY and CDR2 is SVGAGI (reference sequence). This CDR3 spans 14 amino acids. CDR3 sequence reads: CASRSTGTQVEQYF. The DNA for the CDR3 is TGTGCCAGCAGGTCCACCGGGACCCAGGTGGAGCAGTACTTC.

This chain's CDR3 is CASSGSGLAEETQYF. The DNA of the CDR3 is TGTGCCAGTAGCGGATCGGGACTAGCGGAAGAGACCCAGTACTTC. V gene TRBV19 combines with J gene TRBJ2-5; 11 nucleotides match TRBD2. Trimming removed 6 bases from V and 3 bases from J; junction bases left unmatched: 6. The V gene's germline CDR1 is LNHDA and CDR2 SQIVND (reference sequence). The CDR3 loop spans 15 amino acids.

The genes are TRBV9 and TRBJ2-7; perhaps TRBD2 as D (6 bases). The germline V and J ends were trimmed by 2 bases and 2 bases, with 17 bases remaining between them. The germline CDR1 and CDR2 sequences are SGDLS and YYNGEE. This CDR3 is built from 16 residues. The CDR3 spells CASSVRPAGLAYEQYF. As DNA, the CDR3 is TGTGCCAGCAGCGTTAGACCCGCGGGACTTGCCTACGAGCAGTACTTC.

The J gene is TRBJ1-4, the V gene TRBV6-5; D unclear. CDR3 length: 14 residues. Germline lookup yields CDR1 MNHEY and CDR2 SVGAGI. Trimming pared 3 bases from V and 2 bases from J, leaving 7 bases between. CDR3 in amino acids: CASSYRVTNEKLFF. The CDR3 region has the DNA TGTGCCAGCAGTTATCGGGTCACTAATGAAAAACTGTTTTTT.

The chain joins TRBV18 to TRBJ2-3, with 8 nucleotides matching TRBD2. The CDR3 covers 15 residues. Germline V gene lookup returns CDR1 KGHSH and CDR2 LQKENI. V trimming: 1 base; J trimming: 6 bases; junction bases outside the gene matches: 6. In DNA form, the CDR3 reads TGTGCCAGCTCACCACGAGGGACTAGTGGGGATACGCAGTATTTT. It specifies CASSPRGTSGDTQYF.

This clone was counted a few times. The rearrangement uses TRBV9 and TRBJ2-7, with D perhaps being TRBD1 or TRBD2 (5 bases each). Trimming left V 0 bases short and J 0 bases short, with 13 bases between. Germline V gives CDR1 SGDLS, CDR2 YYNGEE. The CDR3 extends over 16 amino acids. CDR3 loop: CASSVGGTGSSYEQYF. The DNA of the CDR3 is TGTGCCAGCAGCGTAGGTGGGACGGGGAGCTCCTACGAGCAGTACTTC.

The chain is built from TRBV11-2 and TRBJ1-1, with a weak D call TRBD1 (6 bases). CDR1 is SGHAT, CDR2 FQNNGV, per germline. The CDR3 is 13 amino acids. V was pared by 4 bases and J by 8 bases, with 14 bases between. The DNA of the CDR3 is TGTGCCAGCAGCTCAGGGGTCCGGAGGGAAGCTTTCTTT. Protein sequence: CASSSGVRREAFF.

The chain's CDR3 is CASSVDRSTDTQYF. Here the CDR3 DNA reads TGTGCCAGCAGCGTCGACAGGAGCACAGATACGCAGTATTTT. The rearrangement joins TRBV9 to TRBJ2-3, with a weak D call TRBD1 (6 bases). Germline assignment: CDR1 SGDLS and CDR2 YYNGEE. This CDR3 spans 14 amino acids. Trimming left V 2 bases short and J 0 bases short, with 7 bases between.

This chain joins TRBV21-1 and TRBJ2-1; TRBD2, as called in the table, went unchecked against the DNA. TRBV21-1 has pseudogene status. The CDR3 length is 16 residues. This CDR3 reads CASSPRVSGRDNEQFF. CDR3 coding DNA: TGTGCCAGCAGCCCGAGGGTTAGCGGGAGAGACAATGAGCAGTTCTTC.

The gene calls are TRBV9 and TRBJ2-1; D perhaps matches TRBD2 (6 bases). Germline CDR1 reads SGDLS; CDR2 reads YYNGEE. This CDR3 region has 13 residues. Trimming took 7 bases from V and 5 from J, leaving 13 bases between them. CDR3 sequence (DNA): TGTGCCAGCGGGGTAGCGGAGCACAATGAGCAGTTCTTC. Its translation: CASGVAEHNEQFF.

J is TRBJ2-7 and V is TRBV9; D assignment may be TRBD1 or TRBD2 (6 bases each). Per germline, CDR1 SGDLS and CDR2 YYNGEE. Trimming pared 0 bases from V and 5 bases from J, leaving 12 bases between. CDR3 length: 14 amino acids. CDR3 nucleotides: TGTGCCAGCAGCGTAGGGGGGGCAAGGAACGAGCAGTACTTC. Residues: CASSVGGARNEQYF.

V is TRBV14 and J is TRBJ2-1; D possibly corresponds to TRBD1 (5 bases). This CDR3 comprises 17 residues. Germline-derived CDR1 and CDR2 are SGHDN and FVKESK. The V end was cut by 0 bases, the J end by 0 bases, with 12 bases between. The CDR3 sequence is CASSQDSQGLSYNEQFF. CDR3 DNA: TGTGCCAGCAGCCAAGATAGTCAGGGTCTCTCCTACAATGAGCAGTTCTTC.

This sequence joins TRBV7-8 and TRBJ2-5, with a weak D call TRBD2 (6 bases). There are 15 residues in the CDR3. From germline, CDR1 is SGHVS and CDR2 FQNEAQ. V was pared by 1 base and J by 3 bases, with 12 bases between. The CDR3 coding sequence is TGTGCCAGCAGCTTAGATGGCCGGAGGGAAGAGACCCAGTACTTC. It translates to CASSLDGRREETQYF.